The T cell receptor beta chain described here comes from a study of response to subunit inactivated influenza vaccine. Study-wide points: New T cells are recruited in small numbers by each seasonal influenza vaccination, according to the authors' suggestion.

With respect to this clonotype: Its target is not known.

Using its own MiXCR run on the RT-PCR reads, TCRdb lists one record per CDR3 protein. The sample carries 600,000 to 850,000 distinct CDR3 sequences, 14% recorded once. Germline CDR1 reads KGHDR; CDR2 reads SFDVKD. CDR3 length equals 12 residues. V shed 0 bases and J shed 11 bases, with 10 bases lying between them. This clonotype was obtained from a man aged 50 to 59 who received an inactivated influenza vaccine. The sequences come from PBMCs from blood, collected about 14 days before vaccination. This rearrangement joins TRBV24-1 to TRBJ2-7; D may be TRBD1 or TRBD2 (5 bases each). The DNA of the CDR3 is TGTGCCACCAGTGATTTGGGGACCCATAAGTACTTC. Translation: CATSDLGTHKYF.